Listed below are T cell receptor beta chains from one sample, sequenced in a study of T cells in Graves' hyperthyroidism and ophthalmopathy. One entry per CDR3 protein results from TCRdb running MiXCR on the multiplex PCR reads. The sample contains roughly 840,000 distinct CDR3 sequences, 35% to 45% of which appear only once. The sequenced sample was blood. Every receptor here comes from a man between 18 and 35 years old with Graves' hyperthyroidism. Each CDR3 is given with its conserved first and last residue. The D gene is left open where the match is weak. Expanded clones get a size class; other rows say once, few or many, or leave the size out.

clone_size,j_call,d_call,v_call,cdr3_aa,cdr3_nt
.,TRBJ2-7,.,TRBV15,CATSREVVGGQYF,TGTGCCACCAGCAGAGAGGTGGTGGGGGGGCAGTACTTC
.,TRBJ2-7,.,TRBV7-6,CASSFSSGGGRYEQYF,TGTGCCAGCAGCTTCAGCTCTGGAGGGGGCCGTTACGAGCAGTACTTC
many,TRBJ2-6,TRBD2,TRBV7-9,CASSPGLADSSGANVLTF,TGTGCCAGCAGCCCGGGACTAGCGGACAGCTCTGGGGCCAACGTCCTGACTTTC
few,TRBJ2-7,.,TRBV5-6,CASSIHPYEQYF,TGTGCCAGCAGCATACATCCGTACGAGCAGTACTTC
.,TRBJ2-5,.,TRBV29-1,CSVKGLSEQYQETQYF,TGCAGCGTTAAAGGGCTGAGCGAGCAGTACCAAGAGACCCAGTACTTC
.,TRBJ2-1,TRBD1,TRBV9,CASSPWGQGNNEQFF,TGTGCCAGCAGCCCGTGGGGACAGGGGAACAATGAGCAGTTCTTC
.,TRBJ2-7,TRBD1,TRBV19,CASSITTGLAYEQYF,TGTGCCAGTAGTATAACGACAGGGTTAGCCTACGAGCAGTACTTC
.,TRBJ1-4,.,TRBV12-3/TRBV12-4,CASSLRDDDPKKLFF,TGTGCCAGCAGCCTCCGGGACGACGATCCGAAAAAACTGTTTTTT
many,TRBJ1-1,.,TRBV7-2,CASSLGGRKNTEAFF,TGTGCCAGCAGCTTAGGAGGACGGAAGAACACTGAAGCTTTCTTT
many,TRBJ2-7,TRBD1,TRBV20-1,CSARRTGRDEQYF,TGCAGTGCTAGACGGACAGGTCGCGACGAGCAGTACTTC
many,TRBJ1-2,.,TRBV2,CASRGGTYGYTF,TGTGCCAGCAGAGGCGGGACCTATGGCTACACCTTC
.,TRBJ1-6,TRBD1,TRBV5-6,CASSWGGAGQYNSPLHF,TGTGCCAGCAGCTGGGGAGGGGCGGGACAGTATAATTCACCCCTCCACTTT
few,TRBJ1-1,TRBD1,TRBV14,CASSRDPPSWTGRTEAFF,TGTGCCAGCAGCCGAGACCCCCCCTCGTGGACAGGGAGGACTGAAGCTTTCTTT
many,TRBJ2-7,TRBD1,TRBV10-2,CASSDDRGYEQYF,TGCGCCAGCAGTGACGACAGGGGCTACGAGCAGTACTTC
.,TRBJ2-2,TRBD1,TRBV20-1,CSARDPGGSTGELFF,TGCAGTGCTAGAGACCCAGGGGGTAGCACCGGGGAGCTGTTTTTT
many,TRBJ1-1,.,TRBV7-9,CALLRMNTEAFF,TGTGCCCTGCTGCGGATGAACACTGAAGCTTTCTTT
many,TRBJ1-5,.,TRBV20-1,CSARVGDRSQPQHF,TGCAGTGCTAGAGTTGGAGACAGGAGTCAGCCCCAGCATTTT
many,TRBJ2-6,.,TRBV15,CATSRDRGSPSGANVLTF,TGTGCCACCAGCAGAGATAGGGGCTCACCCTCTGGGGCCAACGTCCTGACTTTC
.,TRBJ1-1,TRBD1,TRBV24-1,CATSSSGTGMNTEAFF,TGTGCCACCAGCAGCTCCGGGACAGGAATGAACACTGAAGCTTTCTTT
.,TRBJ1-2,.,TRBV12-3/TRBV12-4,CASSLSAGANYGYTF,TGTGCCAGCAGTTTATCGGCAGGAGCTAACTATGGCTACACCTTC
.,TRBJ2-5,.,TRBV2,CASSMDSGGETQYF,TGTGCCAGCAGTATGGACAGTGGCGGGGAGACCCAGTACTTC
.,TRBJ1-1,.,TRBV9,CASSSPPRGATEAFF,TGTGCCAGCAGCTCACCTCCCAGAGGGGCGACTGAAGCTTTCTTT